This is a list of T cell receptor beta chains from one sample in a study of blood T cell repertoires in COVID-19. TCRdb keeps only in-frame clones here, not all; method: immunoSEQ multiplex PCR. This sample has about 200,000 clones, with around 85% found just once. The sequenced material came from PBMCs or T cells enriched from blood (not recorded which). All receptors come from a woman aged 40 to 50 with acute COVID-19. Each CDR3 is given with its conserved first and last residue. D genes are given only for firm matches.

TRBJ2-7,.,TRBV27,TGTGCCAGCAGTTGGGGCAACGAGCAGTACTTC,CASSWGNEQYF
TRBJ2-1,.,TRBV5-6,TGTGCCAGCAGCTTACGGACATGGGGTAGGGGAAATGAGCAGTTCTTC,CASSLRTWGRGNEQFF
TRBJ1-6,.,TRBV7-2,TGTGCCAGCAACCTAGGACTATGGGGTTCACCCCTCCACTTT,CASNLGLWGSPLHF
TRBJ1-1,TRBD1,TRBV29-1,TGCAGCGTTGCAGGGGGCCCGAACACTGAAGCTTTCTTT,CSVAGGPNTEAFF
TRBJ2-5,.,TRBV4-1,TGCGCCAGCAGCCAAGAGGAACTCAGGGTGGATGAGACCCAGTACTTC,CASSQEELRVDETQYF
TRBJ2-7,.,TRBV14,TGTGCCAGCAGCCAGCTACAGAATCCCTACGAGCAGTACTTC,CASSQLQNPYEQYF
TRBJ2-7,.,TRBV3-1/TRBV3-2,TGTGCCAGCAGCCAAGATAGCTTAAAACGCTACGAGCAGTACTTC,CASSQDSLKRYEQYF
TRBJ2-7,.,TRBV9,TGTGCCAGCAGCGTCGGACAGGGTGCTAGCGGCCACGAGCAGTACTTC,CASSVGQGASGHEQYF
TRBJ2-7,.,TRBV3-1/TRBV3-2,TGTGCCAGCAGCCAAGACCTGGGCAGGTACTACGAGCAGTACTTC,CASSQDLGRYYEQYF
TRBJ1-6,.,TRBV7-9,TGTGCCAGCAGCGACCATCGGAGATTTACCTATAATTCACCCCTCCACTTT,CASSDHRRFTYNSPLHF
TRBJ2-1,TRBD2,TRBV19,TGTGCCAGTAGTATACTTAGCGGGAGGTACAATGAGCAGTTCTTC,CASSILSGRYNEQFF
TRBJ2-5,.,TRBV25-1,TGTGCCAGCAGGGGAATAAGGGGAGAGACCCAGTACTTC,CASRGIRGETQYF
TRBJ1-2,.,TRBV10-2,TGCGCCATCTCAGGGGTGGACTATGGCTACACCTTC,CAISGVDYGYTF
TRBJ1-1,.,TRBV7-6,TGTGCCAGCAGCTCCGAGGGGGGGATGAACACTGAAGCTTTCTTT,CASSSEGGMNTEAFF
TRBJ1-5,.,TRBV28,TGTGCCAGCAGTTTGTTCCAGCAGGATCAGCCCCAGCATTTT,CASSLFQQDQPQHF
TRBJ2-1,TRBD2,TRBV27,TGTGCCAGCAGCGGACTAGCAGATGAGCAGTTCTTC,CASSGLADEQFF
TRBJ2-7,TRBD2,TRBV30,TGTGCCTGGGGTGGGAGGGCCCACGAGCAGTACTTC,CAWGGRAHEQYF
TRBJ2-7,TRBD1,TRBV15,TGTGCCACCAGCGGCGGGACAGGGGCCGAGCAGTACTTC,CATSGGTGAEQYF